These T cell receptor beta chains were read from a single sample in a study of cytomegalovirus exposure and HLA in healthy donors. TCRdb keeps only in-frame clones here, not all; method: immunoSEQ multiplex PCR. The sample holds 150,000 to 200,000 clones, around 80% seen once. Sequencing was carried out using PBMCs. These receptors all come from a male donor in good health and CMV-seronegative. CDR3s leave out the opening cysteine and the closing phenylalanine or tryptophan. The D gene is left open where the match is weak.

d_gene,v_gene,CDR3aa
.,TRBV4-1,ASSRVGVNTEAF
.,TRBV9,ASGGRQGATGELF
TRBD2,TRBV28,ASSLVSGREY
TRBD1,TRBV6-5,ASSNSLQGAIEQY
TRBD1,TRBV6-1,ASSSRQGGNQPQH
TRBD2,TRBV5-4,ASSTTSGRDEQF
.,TRBV30,AWSQAPNTGELF
TRBD2,TRBV5-1,ASSRNPTSFSAYEQY
TRBD1,TRBV2,ASLALSGTGRPNEQF
.,TRBV4-3,ASSQEWGFYSNQPQH
TRBD2,TRBV7-8,ASRYRLAGKNEQF
.,TRBV6-6,AGRQDLSGNTIY
.,TRBV2,ASSRQETQY
.,TRBV14,ASSQDPQGFAEAF